The 2 T cell receptor beta chains below were found in one sample sequenced in a study of long-term antiretroviral therapy in people with HIV. The assay used was immunoSEQ (version v3.0), run at survey level. The method was immunoSEQ multiplex PCR; TCRdb's version includes in-frame clones alone and lacks a portion of them. The table shows about 33,000 clones, with roughly 95% occurring only once. The sample here was unsorted PBMCs, taken 6.6 years after starting antiretroviral therapy. These receptors were obtained from a man younger than 40 with HIV.

The rearrangement joins TRBV27 to TRBJ1-2; D perhaps matches TRBD1 (6 bases). The CDR3 consists of 17 residues. CDR1 MNHEY and CDR2 SMNVEV come from the germline V gene (reference sequence). V was shortened by 0 bases and J by 2 bases, with 16 bases between the two germline ends. CDR3 in amino acids: CASSLSMGGSFNYGYTF. The CDR3 DNA sequence: TGTGCCAGCAGTTTATCGATGGGGGGCTCCTTCAACTATGGCTACACCTTC.

V gene TRBV25-1 combines with J gene TRBJ2-1; no definite D call. V lost 4 bases, J lost 0 bases, and 7 bases lay in between. Germline CDR1 and CDR2: MGHDK and SYGVNS. The CDR3 has 14 amino acids. CDR3 region: CASSAPTSYNEQFF. The CDR3 DNA is TGTGCCAGCAGTGCGCCAACCTCCTACAATGAGCAGTTCTTC. The entire variable domain, with the rest obtained from reference TRBV25-1 and TRBJ2-1, is as follows: EADIYQTPRYLVIGTGKKITLECSQTMGHDKMYWYQQDPGMELHLIHYSYGVNSTEKGDLSSESTVSRIRTEHFPLTLESARPSHTSQYLCASSAPTSYNEQFFGPGTRLTVL.